Each of the 24 T cell receptor beta chains below was sequenced from the same sample in a study of technical replicates of blood from a handful of donors. Method: immunoSEQ multiplex PCR; TCRdb's copy keeps in-frame clones and lacks some. The sample carries tens of thousands of clones, 95% to 98% recorded once. The material sequenced was T cells isolated from PBMCs. Receptor source: a human donor in good health.

The rearrangement uses TRBV28 and TRBJ2-1; D possibly corresponds to TRBD2 (5 bases). The CDR3 has 16 residues. The V end lost 6 bases, the J end lost 7 bases, and 22 bases lay between the germline ends. The V gene's germline CDR1 is MDHEN and CDR2 SYDVKM. The CDR3 loop reads CASRSFEGREKNEQFF. The CDR3 region has the DNA TGTGCCAGCAGATCGTTCGAGGGAAGGGAGAAGAATGAGCAGTTCTTC.

This clone has only one observation. This chain connects TRBV28 to TRBJ1-3; D is unresolved. Trimming left V 3 bases short and J 2 bases short, with 11 bases between. The CDR3 spans 15 residues. Looked up from germline, CDR1 is MDHEN and CDR2 is SYDVKM. The CDR3 DNA reads TGTGCCAGCAGTTTTGTGATGCGGGCTGGAAACACCATATATTTT. Translation: CASSFVMRAGNTIYF.

This clone has just one count. The gene calls are TRBV7-2 and TRBJ2-7, with D perhaps TRBD1 (5 bases). The CDR3 sequence is 14 residues long. Trimming stripped 3 bases from V and 5 bases from J, with 14 bases between. The germline V gene has CDR1 SGHTA and CDR2 FQGNSA. Here the CDR3 DNA reads TGTGCCAGCAGCTTCCAGGACACGTTCGACGAGCAGTACTTC. Its protein is CASSFQDTFDEQYF. Combining the CDR3 with reference TRBV7-2 and TRBJ2-7 gives the whole variable domain GAGVSQSPSNKVTEKGKDVELRCDPISGHTALYWYRQSLGQGLEFLIYFQGNSAPDKSGLPSDRFSAERTGGSVSTLTIQRTQQEDSAVYLCASSFQDTFDEQYFGPGTRLTVT.

DNA for the CDR3: TGCGCCAGCAGCACGACCCCAGGGGCCCTCACAGATACGCAGTATTTT. Its protein product is CASSTTPGALTDTQYF. V and J are TRBV4-1 and TRBJ2-3; possibly TRBD1 for D (6 bases). The CDR3 covers 16 residues. Trimming pared 5 bases from V and 2 bases from J, leaving 17 bases between. Germline values: CDR1 MGHRA, CDR2 YSYEKL.

The rearrangement joins TRBV7-6 to TRBJ2-2, with 11 nucleotides matching TRBD2. This CDR3 has 16 residues. The V gene end was trimmed by 3 bases and the J gene end by 4 bases; junction bases not matched to a gene: 4. The V gene's germline CDR1 is SGHVS and CDR2 FNYEAQ. The CDR3 sequence: CASSLVTSGVTGELFF. CDR3 DNA sequence: TGTGCCAGCAGCTTGGTGACTAGCGGGGTCACCGGGGAGCTGTTTTTT.

The chain couples TRBV5-1 to TRBJ2-3; a possible D gene is TRBD1 (6 bases). This CDR3 has 17 amino acids. The V end lost 3 bases, the J end lost 3 bases, and 20 bases lay between the germline ends. Germline V lookup: CDR1 SGHRS, CDR2 YFSETQ. Written as DNA, the CDR3 is TGCGCCAGCAGCTCGGCCTTAGTCAGGGGCCGGACAGATACGCAGTATTTT. Translated, it gives CASSSALVRGRTDTQYF.

The chain carries TRBV30 and TRBJ2-2; no firm D call. V lost 1 base, J lost 1 base, and 4 bases lay in between. Per the germline V gene, CDR1 is GTSNPN and CDR2 is SVGIG (reference sequence). The length of the CDR3 is 13 residues. The CDR3 coding sequence is TGTGCCTGGAGTGGAGGGAACACCGGGGAGCTGTTTTTT. The encoded protein is CAWSGGNTGELFF.

This clone has just one count. The J gene is TRBJ1-5, the V gene TRBV29-1; D ambiguous. Germline V lookup: CDR1 SQVTM, CDR2 ANQGSEA. CDR3 length: 12 amino acids. Trimming shortened V by 6 bases and J by 4 bases, and 10 bases separated the two germline ends. The CDR3 region is CSVSEGNQPQHF. CDR3 in DNA: TGCAGCGTCTCAGAGGGAAATCAGCCCCAGCATTTT.

The chain joins TRBV2 to TRBJ2-6, with unresolved D. Germline CDR1 is SNHLY and CDR2 is FYNNEI. The CDR3 totals 15 residues. Trimming removed 6 bases from V and 0 bases from J, with 9 bases in between. CDR3 in amino acids: CASRVEISGANVLTF. In DNA, the CDR3 is TGTGCCAGCAGAGTCGAGATCTCTGGGGCCAACGTCCTGACTTTC.

This chain joins TRBV6-5 and TRBJ2-1; the match to TRBD2 covers 12 bases. CDR3 length equals 15 residues. After removal of 4 bases from V and 7 bases from J, the junction contained 5 bases not matched to a gene. Germline-derived CDR1 and CDR2 are MNHEY and SVGAGI. The CDR3 sequence is CASSLGTSGSNEQFF. Here the CDR3 DNA reads TGTGCCAGCAGTTTAGGGACTAGCGGGTCGAATGAGCAGTTCTTC.

The chain uses TRBV9 and TRBJ1-2, with 7 bases that match TRBD1. The CDR3 is 18 residues long. Trimming took 7 bases from V and 1 from J; bases not matched to a gene: 19. Germline V gene data show CDR1 as SGDLS and CDR2 as YYNGEE. The CDR3 is CASPVLTGANPDNYGYTF. The CDR3 DNA sequence: TGTGCCAGCCCCGTACTAACAGGGGCTAACCCTGATAACTATGGCTACACCTTC. Variable domain in full (rest from reference TRBV9 and TRBJ1-2): DSGVTQTPKHLITATGQRVTLRCSPRSGDLSVYWYQQSLDQGLQFLIQYYNGEERAKGNILERFSAQQFPDLHSELNLSSLELGDSALYFCASPVLTGANPDNYGYTFGSGTRLTVV.

The chain carries TRBV27 and TRBJ1-6; TRBD1 matches at 8 bases. Germline V gene data show CDR1 as MNHEY and CDR2 as SMNVEV (reference sequence). Unmatched junction bases numbered 7, after V lost 7 bases and J lost 5 bases. The CDR3 covers 15 residues. The CDR3 DNA reads as TGTGCCAGCACCCTGACAGGGGTTAATAATTCACCCCTCCACTTT. It codes for CASTLTGVNNSPLHF.

The V gene is TRBV12-5, the J gene TRBJ1-4; no reliable D call. Germline CDR1 and CDR2: LGHNT and FRNRAP. The CDR3 runs to 15 residues. V was shortened by 7 bases and J by 8 bases, with 20 bases between the two germline ends. Here the CDR3 DNA reads TGTGCTAGTGCCCCCCCCCGAAGACTAGGGGAAAAACTGTTTTTT. Its translation: CASAPPRRLGEKLFF.

The gene calls are TRBV10-3 and TRBJ1-1; D not resolved. Germline CDR1 and CDR2: ENHRY and SYGVKD. V was shortened by 6 bases and J by 2 bases, with 13 bases between the two germline ends. The CDR3 spans 14 residues. In nucleotides, the CDR3 is TGTGCCATCAGCCCGGAGGGTGCTAACACTGAAGCTTTCTTT. It codes for CAISPEGANTEAFF.

V and J are TRBV6-4 and TRBJ2-2, with 8 bases matching TRBD2. V dropped 4 bases and J dropped 3; count of bases not matched to a gene: 4. The germline CDR1 and CDR2 sequences are MRHNA and SNTAGT. The CDR3 spans 15 residues. CDR3 amino acids: CASSASGGDTGELFF. The DNA of the CDR3 is TGTGCCAGCAGTGCTTCGGGGGGGGACACCGGGGAGCTGTTTTTT.

This chain connects TRBV19 to TRBJ2-7; the match to TRBD1 covers 8 bases. In germline, CDR1 is LNHDA, CDR2 SQIVND (reference sequence). The CDR3 loop spans 14 amino acids. V dropped 7 bases and J dropped 0; count of bases not matched to a gene: 5. The CDR3 reads CASTSDRVSYEQYF. CDR3 sequence (DNA): TGTGCCAGTACCTCGGACAGGGTCTCCTACGAGCAGTACTTC.

The chain is built from TRBV5-6 and TRBJ2-2; 8 bases agree with TRBD2. Per germline, CDR1 SGHDT and CDR2 YYEEEE. The CDR3 consists of 16 residues. With V trimmed by 4 bases and J by 2 bases, 7 bases remained unmatched. As DNA, the CDR3 is TGTGCCAGCAGCCCTACTAGCGGAGAAAACACCGGGGAGCTGTTTTTT. Amino acid sequence: CASSPTSGENTGELFF. Based on the CDR3 plus reference TRBV5-6 and TRBJ2-2, the full variable domain is DAGVTQSPTHLIKTRGQQVTLRCSPKSGHDTVSWYQQALGQGPQFIFQYYEEEERQRGNFPDRFSGHQFPNYSSELNVNALLLGDSALYLCASSPTSGENTGELFFGEGSRLTVL.

This chain uses TRBV20-1 with TRBJ1-2; a weak D match, TRBD1 (5 bases). Germline values: CDR1 DFQATT, CDR2 SNEGSKA (reference sequence). V lost 2 bases and J 12 bases, leaving 13 bases between the germline ends. The CDR3 extends over 11 amino acids. The CDR3 DNA sequence: TGCAGTGCTAGAAAAACAGGAGTAGACACCTTC. This sequence encodes CSARKTGVDTF.

V usage is TRBV11-3 and J usage is TRBJ2-5; TRBD2 aligns across 13 bases. CDR3 length: 17 amino acids. Germline V lookup: CDR1 SGHNT, CDR2 YENEEA. V dropped 5 bases and J dropped 0; count of bases not matched to a gene: 6. CDR3 DNA sequence: TGTGCCAGCAGCCGGACTAGCGGGGGTTTTTACCAAGAGACCCAGTACTTC. It yields the protein CASSRTSGGFYQETQYF.

J is TRBJ2-1 and V is TRBV2; TRBD2 might be the D (7 bases). The CDR3 runs 16 residues. With 7 bases removed from V and 10 bases from J, the gap between germline ends came to 26 bases. The germline gives CDR1 SNHLY, CDR2 FYNNEI. The CDR3 here is CASIQLAGATFLEQFF. As DNA, the CDR3 is TGTGCCAGCATTCAATTGGCGGGGGCGACCTTTCTGGAGCAGTTCTTC.

The V gene is TRBV5-6, the J gene TRBJ2-7; 8 nucleotides line up with TRBD1. This CDR3 comprises 12 residues. After removal of 3 bases from V and 7 bases from J, the junction contained 3 bases not matched to a gene. CDR1 SGHDT and CDR2 YYEEEE come from the germline V gene. The CDR3 sequence: CASSSDRGEQYF. In DNA form, the CDR3 reads TGTGCCAGCAGCTCCGACAGGGGAGAGCAGTACTTC.

The chain couples TRBV7-8 to TRBJ2-7; the match to TRBD2 covers 7 bases. The J segment lost 0 bases and the V segment lost 0 bases, leaving 2 bases of the junction unmatched. The CDR3 is 15 amino acids. Germline CDR1 and CDR2: SGHVS and FQNEAQ. CDR3 in DNA: TGTGCCAGCAGCTTAGCGGGACTACTCTCCTACGAGCAGTACTTC. The encoded protein is CASSLAGLLSYEQYF. The complete variable domain, with remaining parts taken from reference TRBV7-8 and TRBJ2-7, reads GAGVSQSPRYKVAKRGQDVALRCDPISGHVSLFWYQQALGQGPEFLTYFQNEAQLDKSGLPSDRFFAERPEGSVSTLKIQRTQQEDSAVYLCASSLAGLLSYEQYFGPGTRLTVT.

In its sample, this clone was seen once. The V gene is TRBV27, the J gene TRBJ1-2, with 9 bases that match TRBD1. CDR3 length: 17 amino acids. V lost 2 bases, J lost 3 bases, and 10 bases stayed unmatched. Germline V gene data show CDR1 as MNHEY and CDR2 as SMNVEV (reference sequence). The CDR3 DNA reads TGTGCCAGCAGTTTAACCGGGACAGGGTATTGGGACTATGGCTACACCTTC. Protein sequence: CASSLTGTGYWDYGYTF.

The chain carries TRBV28 and TRBJ1-3; D unresolved. V was cut by 2 bases and J by 4 bases, with 9 bases left in between. CDR3 length: 14 residues. Germline V gives CDR1 MDHEN, CDR2 SYDVKM. The DNA for the CDR3 is TGTGCCAGCAGTTTAGGGCAGCAAGGAAACACCATATATTTT. As protein: CASSLGQQGNTIYF.